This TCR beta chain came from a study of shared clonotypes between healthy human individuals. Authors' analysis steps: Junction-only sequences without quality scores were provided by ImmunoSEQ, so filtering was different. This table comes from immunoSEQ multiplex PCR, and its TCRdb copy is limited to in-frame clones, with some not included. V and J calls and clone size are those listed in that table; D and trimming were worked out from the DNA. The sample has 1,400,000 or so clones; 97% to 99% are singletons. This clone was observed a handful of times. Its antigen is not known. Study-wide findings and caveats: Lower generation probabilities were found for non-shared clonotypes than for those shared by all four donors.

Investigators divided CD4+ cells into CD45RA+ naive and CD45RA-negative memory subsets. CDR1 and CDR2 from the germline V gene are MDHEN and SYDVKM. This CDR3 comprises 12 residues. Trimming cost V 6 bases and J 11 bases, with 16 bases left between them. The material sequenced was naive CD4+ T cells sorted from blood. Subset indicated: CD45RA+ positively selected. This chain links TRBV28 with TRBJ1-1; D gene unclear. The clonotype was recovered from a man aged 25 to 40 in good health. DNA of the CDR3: TGTGCCAGCAGCTTCCGATCCTCGAGGGCTTTCTTT. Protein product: CASSFRSSRAFF.